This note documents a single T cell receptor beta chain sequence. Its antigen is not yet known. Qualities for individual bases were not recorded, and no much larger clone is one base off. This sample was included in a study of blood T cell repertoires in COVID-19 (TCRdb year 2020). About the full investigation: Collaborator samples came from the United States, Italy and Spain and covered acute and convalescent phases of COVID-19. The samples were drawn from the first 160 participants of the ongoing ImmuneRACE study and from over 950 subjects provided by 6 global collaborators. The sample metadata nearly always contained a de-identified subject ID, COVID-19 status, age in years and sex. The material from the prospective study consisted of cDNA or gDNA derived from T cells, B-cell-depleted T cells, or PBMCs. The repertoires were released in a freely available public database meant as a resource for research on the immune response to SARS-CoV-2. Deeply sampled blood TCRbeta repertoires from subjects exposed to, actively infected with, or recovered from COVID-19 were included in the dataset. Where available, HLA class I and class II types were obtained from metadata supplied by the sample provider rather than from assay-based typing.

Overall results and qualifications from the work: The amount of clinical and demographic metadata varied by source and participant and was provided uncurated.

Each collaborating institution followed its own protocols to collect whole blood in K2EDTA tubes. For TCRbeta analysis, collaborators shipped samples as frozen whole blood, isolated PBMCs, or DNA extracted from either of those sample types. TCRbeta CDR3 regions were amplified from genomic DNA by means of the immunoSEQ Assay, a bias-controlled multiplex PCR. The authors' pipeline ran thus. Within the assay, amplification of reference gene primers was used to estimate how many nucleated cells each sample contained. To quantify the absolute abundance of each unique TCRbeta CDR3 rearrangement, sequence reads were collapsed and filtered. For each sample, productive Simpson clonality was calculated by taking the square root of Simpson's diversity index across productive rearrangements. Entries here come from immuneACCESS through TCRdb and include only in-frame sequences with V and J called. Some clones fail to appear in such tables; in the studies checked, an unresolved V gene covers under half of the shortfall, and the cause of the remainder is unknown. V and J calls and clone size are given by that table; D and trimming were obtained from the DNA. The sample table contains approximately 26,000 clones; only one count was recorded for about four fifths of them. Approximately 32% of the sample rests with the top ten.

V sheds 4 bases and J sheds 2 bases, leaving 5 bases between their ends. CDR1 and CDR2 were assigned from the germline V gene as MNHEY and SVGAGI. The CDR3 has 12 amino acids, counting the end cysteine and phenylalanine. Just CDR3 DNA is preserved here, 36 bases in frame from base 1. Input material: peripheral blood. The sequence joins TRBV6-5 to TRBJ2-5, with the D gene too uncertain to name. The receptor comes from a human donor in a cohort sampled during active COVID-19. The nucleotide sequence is TGTGCCAGCAGTTTAGATCAAGAGACCCAGTACTTC. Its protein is CASSLDQETQYF.